The rows below give T cell receptor beta chains drawn from one sample of a study of blood T cell repertoires in COVID-19. Libraries were prepared by immunoSEQ multiplex PCR; TCRdb keeps only in-frame clonotypes and omits some of them. This table has about 300,000 clones, 85% to 90% appearing once. The sequenced sample consisted of peripheral blood. Receptor source: a human donor in a cohort sampled during active COVID-19. CDR3s include the opening cysteine and the closing phenylalanine or tryptophan. A D gene is named only where the DNA matches it firmly. The size entry is marked missing in some rows and otherwise reads once, few, many or a size class.

clone size	D gene	V gene	J gene	CDR3 protein	CDR3 DNA
-	TRBD2	TRBV5-4	TRBJ2-2	CASSLAGGRAWGTGELFF	TGTGCCAGCAGCTTGGCCGGCGGGAGGGCTTGGGGCACCGGGGAGCTGTTTTTT
-	TRBD2	TRBV5-1	TRBJ2-1	CASAVGGSRENEQFF	TGCGCCAGCGCAGTTGGCGGGAGTCGGGAGAATGAGCAGTTCTTC
-	TRBD1	TRBV28	TRBJ1-4	CASSRNPGQPSNFNEKLFF	TGTGCCAGCAGTCGTAATCCGGGACAGCCGTCGAACTTTAATGAAAAACTGTTTTTT
-	TRBD1	TRBV12-5	TRBJ2-5	CASGQGPGGKETQYF	TGTGCTAGTGGCCAGGGGCCAGGGGGAAAAGAGACCCAGTACTTC
-	-	TRBV27	TRBJ1-1	CASSLGGLNTEAFF	TGTGCCAGCAGTTTGGGGGGTCTGAACACTGAAGCTTTCTTT
-	-	TRBV5-4	TRBJ1-3	CASSSVSGNTIYF	TGTGCCAGCAGCTCGGTTAGCGGGAACACCATATATTTT
-	-	TRBV5-5	TRBJ2-7	CASSSYSEQYF	TGTGCCAGCAGCTCCTATTCCGAGCAGTACTTC
-	TRBD1	TRBV5-5	TRBJ2-7	CASSSDRVKADEQYF	TGTGCCAGCAGCTCTGACAGGGTCAAGGCCGACGAGCAGTACTTC
-	-	TRBV5-1	TRBJ2-1	CASSGNEQFF	TGCGCCAGCTCAGGGAATGAGCAGTTCTTC
-	-	TRBV18	TRBJ1-3	CASSRISTTGSGNTIYF	TGTGCCAGCTCACGGATTTCGACGACAGGTTCGGGAAACACCATATATTTT
-	-	TRBV19	TRBJ2-7	CASSTGPGSSYEQYF	TGTGCCAGTAGCACAGGGCCGGGAAGCTCCTACGAGCAGTACTTC
-	TRBD2	TRBV9	TRBJ2-1	CASSPGTSGSSYNEQFF	TGTGCCAGCAGCCCCGGGACTAGCGGTTCTTCCTACAATGAGCAGTTCTTC
-	-	TRBV18	TRBJ1-1	CASSPDIWGAETEAFF	TGTGCCAGCTCACCAGATATTTGGGGCGCGGAAACTGAAGCTTTCTTT
few	-	TRBV7-3	TRBJ1-5	CASSLTLGGPQHF	TGTGCCAGCAGCTTAACCTTGGGAGGGCCCCAGCATTTT
-	-	TRBV19	TRBJ2-3	CASTPQGLSTDTQYF	TGTGCCAGTACCCCACAAGGACTAAGCACAGATACGCAGTATTTT
-	TRBD1	TRBV2	TRBJ1-3	CASSQQGSDSGNTIYF	TGTGCCAGCAGTCAACAGGGGTCGGATTCTGGAAACACCATATATTTT
-	-	TRBV5-6	TRBJ1-1	CASSPPGGVAFF	TGTGCCAGCAGCCCCCCTGGCGGGGTAGCTTTCTTT
-	-	TRBV3-1/TRBV3-2	TRBJ2-2	CASSQYQGRNTGELFF	TGTGCCAGCAGCCAATACCAGGGGCGAAACACCGGGGAGCTGTTTTTT
-	TRBD1	TRBV2	TRBJ1-1	CASTGQGRAKAFF	TGTGCCAGTACTGGACAGGGGAGAGCCAAAGCTTTCTTT
-	TRBD1	TRBV5-1	TRBJ2-7	CASSLGGTGSKYEQYF	TGCGCCAGCAGCTTGGGGGGGACAGGGTCCAAGTACGAGCAGTACTTC
-	TRBD2	TRBV6-2/TRBV6-3	TRBJ2-7	CASSYPTGGVNHYEQYF	TGTGCCAGCAGTTACCCCACGGGGGGAGTGAACCACTACGAGCAGTACTTC
-	TRBD2	TRBV28	TRBJ2-5	CASSRTSGREETQYF	TGTGCCAGCAGTCGGACTAGCGGGAGGGAAGAGACCCAGTACTTC
-	TRBD1	TRBV18	TRBJ2-7	CASFPDRDHEQYF	TGTGCCAGCTTTCCCGACAGGGACCACGAGCAGTACTTC
few	-	TRBV27	TRBJ2-2	CASSRTMNTGELFF	TGTGCCAGCAGCCGCACAATGAACACCGGGGAGCTGTTTTTT
once	TRBD1	TRBV28	TRBJ1-5	CASETGAVQPQHF	TGTGCCAGCGAGACAGGGGCGGTTCAGCCCCAGCATTTT
-	-	TRBV7-2	TRBJ2-2	CASSLASGRGAFPGELFF	TGTGCCAGCAGCTTAGCGTCGGGGCGGGGAGCCTTCCCCGGGGAGCTGTTTTTT
-	TRBD2	TRBV9	TRBJ2-5	CASSVTTGLAGSEGVTQYF	TGTGCCAGCAGCGTAACGACTGGACTAGCGGGTAGCGAGGGGGTGACCCAGTACTTC
-	-	TRBV2	TRBJ1-6	CASIGSGNSPLHF	TGTGCCAGCATAGGATCGGGTAATTCACCCCTCCACTTT